Each of the 21 T cell receptor beta chains below was sequenced from the same sample in a study of CD8+ T cells in alopecia areata. Investigators isolated RNA and reverse transcribed it into cDNA to act as the sequencing template. Produced via immunoSEQ multiplex PCR; TCRdb's table is partial and in-frame only. The sample lists some 82,000 clones; roughly half were seen once. What was sequenced was NKG2D-high CD8+ T cells sorted from blood. These receptors were collected from a human donor with alopecia areata.

The chain is built from TRBV25-1 and TRBJ2-1; D is unclear. The CDR3 spans 11 residues. Germline V gene data show CDR1 as MGHDK and CDR2 as SYGVNS. V lost 6 bases and J 13 bases, leaving 13 bases between the germline ends. For the CDR3, the DNA is TGTGCCAGCAGCCCCTTATACCTCCAGTTCTTC. Encoded protein: CASSPLYLQFF.

V and J are TRBV4-1 and TRBJ2-7; 9 bases map to TRBD2. Trimming took 2 bases from V and 2 from J; bases not matched to a gene: 4. This CDR3 has 15 residues. The germline gives CDR1 MGHRA, CDR2 YSYEKL. In DNA form, the CDR3 reads TGCGCCAGCAGCCAACAAGCGGGGGGACCCTACGAGCAGTACTTC. Its protein product is CASSQQAGGPYEQYF.

V is TRBV6-4 and J is TRBJ2-1; maybe TRBD2 (5 bases). The germline V gene encodes CDR1 MRHNA and CDR2 SNTAGT. The CDR3 runs to 14 residues. The ends were cut back, 1 base at V and 5 bases at J, with 9 bases in the middle. DNA of the CDR3: TGTGCCAGCAGTGACTTGTCGGGGAACAATGAGCAGTTCTTC. Protein product: CASSDLSGNNEQFF.

This clone was detected only a few times. The chain links TRBV14 to TRBJ2-7; D gene unclear. This CDR3 is built from 16 residues. V lost 1 base and J 0 bases, leaving 13 bases between the germline ends. Germline loops: CDR1 SGHDN, CDR2 FVKESK. For the CDR3, the DNA is TGTGCCAGCAGCCAAGTTTCCTGGGGAAGCTCCTACGAGCAGTACTTC. This encodes CASSQVSWGSSYEQYF.

The chain employs TRBV28 and TRBJ2-6; D uncertain. CDR3 length: 13 residues. Germline CDR1 MDHEN, CDR2 SYDVKM. V shed 6 bases and J shed 2 bases, with 5 bases lying between them. CDR3: CASSPPGANVLTF. The CDR3 DNA is TGTGCCAGCAGCCCGCCTGGGGCCAACGTCCTGACTTTC.

This chain joins TRBV7-6 and TRBJ2-3; D is unclear. This CDR3 is built from 13 residues. Germline V gene sequence: CDR1 SGHVS, CDR2 FNYEAQ. V gave up 0 bases and J gave up 4 bases, with 5 bases separating them. The CDR3 sequence: CASSLAISDTQYF. The CDR3 nucleotides read TGTGCCAGCAGCTTAGCTATCTCAGATACGCAGTATTTT.

The V call is TRBV7-2, the J call TRBJ2-3, with TRBD2 identical over 11 bases. The CDR3 runs 17 residues. V was clipped by 1 base and J by 2 bases; unmatched bases: 5. Germline CDR1 SGHTA, CDR2 FQGNSA. CDR3 in DNA: TGTGCCAGCAGCTTAGTGGTAGCGGGAGGGTACACAGATACGCAGTATTTT. Amino acid sequence: CASSLVVAGGYTDTQYF.

The table lists this clone with a few counts. The chain is built from TRBV13 and TRBJ2-7; D may match TRBD1 or TRBD2 (5 bases each). V lost 5 bases and J lost 4, with 15 bases in between. Germline V gene lookup returns CDR1 PRHDT and CDR2 FYEKMQ (reference sequence). The CDR3 loop spans 14 amino acids. The CDR3 DNA sequence: TGTGCCAGCAGCCCGCCCGGGGCAGAGTACGAGCAGTACTTC. Translated: CASSPPGAEYEQYF. The whole variable domain, remainder taken from reference TRBV13 and TRBJ2-7, is AAGVIQSPRHLIKEKRETATLKCYPIPRHDTVYWYQQGPGQDPQFLISFYEKMQSDKGSIPDRFSAQQFSDYHSELNMSSLELGDSALYFCASSPPGAEYEQYFGPGTRLTVT.

This chain connects TRBV29-1 to TRBJ2-4; no firm D call. The CDR3 totals 13 residues. CDR1 and CDR2 from the germline V gene are SQVTM and ANQGSEA. Trimming took off 2 bases at V and 0 bases at J, with 5 bases between the two ends. The CDR3 nucleotides read TGCAGCGTTGAACGGCTAGCCAAAAACATTCAGTACTTC. Encoded protein: CSVERLAKNIQYF.

Remarks on this clone: The CDR3 ends on some other residue instead of the conserved phenylalanine or tryptophan, so this is likely a read error. The DNA is left out, because the CDR3 cannot be placed on it with certainty; the CDR3 is given as TCRdb lists it. The V and J genes are TRBV6-6 and TRBJ2-7; the D segment call TRBD2 is taken from the table without a DNA check. Including both end residues, the CDR3 is 14 amino acids long. CDR1 MNHNY and CDR2 SVGAGI come from the germline V gene (reference sequence). The CDR3 sequence: CASTDLPGLVPPSA.

The chain recombines TRBV30 with TRBJ2-7; D unclear. CDR3 size: 11 residues. From germline, CDR1 is GTSNPN and CDR2 SVGIG (reference sequence). The V gene lost 1 base and the J gene lost 3 bases, with 4 bases spanning the gap. Here the CDR3 reads CAWSAFYEQYF. Here the CDR3 DNA reads TGTGCCTGGAGTGCGTTCTACGAGCAGTACTTC.

The chain uses TRBV29-1 and TRBJ1-1, with TRBD1 identical over 7 bases. Trimming cost V 6 bases and J 1 base; bases outside gene matches: 8. Germline values: CDR1 SQVTM, CDR2 ANQGSEA. The CDR3 runs to 14 residues. Written as DNA, the CDR3 is TGCAGCGTAGACCTACAGGGGTCGAACACTGAAGCTTTCTTT. Amino acid sequence: CSVDLQGSNTEAFF.

There are a few counts of this clone. The V call is TRBV14, the J call TRBJ2-3; tentatively, D is TRBD2 (6 bases). The CDR3 sequence is 11 residues long. V was cut by 5 bases and J by 9 bases, with 9 bases left in between. Germline CDR1 reads SGHDN; CDR2 reads FVKESK. DNA for the CDR3: TGTGCCAGCAGCGTCCGGGGGACGCAGTATTTT. Translation gives CASSVRGTQYF.

This sequence joins TRBV27 and TRBJ2-1; a weak D match, TRBD2 (5 bases). The CDR3 consists of 11 residues. V was trimmed by 9 bases and J by 9 bases, leaving 12 bases between them. Germline values: CDR1 MNHEY, CDR2 SMNVEV (reference sequence). Here the CDR3 DNA reads TGTGCCAGTGAGGCGGGTACTGAGCAGTTCTTC. Translation: CASEAGTEQFF.

This clone was picked up a small number of times. The genes are TRBV7-8 and TRBJ1-4, with D perhaps matching TRBD1 (5 bases). V was clipped by 5 bases and J by 7 bases, with 8 bases between them. CDR1 and CDR2 from the germline V gene are SGHVS and FQNEAQ. The CDR3 runs to 12 residues. The DNA of the CDR3 is TGTGCCAGCAGCCAGGGAGGTGAAAAACTGTTTTTT. This codes for CASSQGGEKLFF.

This clone was picked up a small number of times. The chain recombines TRBV5-6 with TRBJ2-1, with no clear D. Germline lookup yields CDR1 SGHDT and CDR2 YYEEEE. The CDR3 is 11 amino acids. With 6 bases removed from V and 5 bases from J, the gap between germline ends came to 6 bases. CDR3 in amino acids: CASKKDNEQFF. CDR3 DNA: TGTGCCAGCAAGAAGGACAATGAGCAGTTCTTC.

The CDR3 bases are TGTGCCAGCAGGGAACAGGGGATTGGAGGCATTCAGTACTTC. Translation gives CASREQGIGGIQYF. The chain has TRBV6-1 and TRBJ2-4; 7 bases are shared with TRBD1. The CDR3 runs to 14 residues. V lost 6 bases and J lost 9; bases outside the gene matches: 11. Germline values: CDR1 MNHNS, CDR2 SASEGT.

The chain recombines TRBV29-1 with TRBJ1-1; D not resolved. The CDR3 consists of 13 residues. With 4 bases removed from V and 5 bases from J, the gap between germline ends came to 14 bases. Germline V gene sequence: CDR1 SQVTM, CDR2 ANQGSEA. The DNA of the CDR3 is TGCAGCGTTGTAAGGGATCAGGTAACTGAAGCTTTCTTT. Protein: CSVVRDQVTEAFF.

The chain has TRBV30 and TRBJ2-7, with 10 bases identical to TRBD2. This CDR3 spans 13 amino acids. Germline V gene data show CDR1 as GTSNPN and CDR2 as SVGIG (reference sequence). With V trimmed by 6 bases and J by 2 bases, 4 bases remained unmatched. CDR3 sequence (DNA): TGTGCCTGCACCGGGACTAGCGCCTACGAGCAGTACTTC. This gives the protein CACTGTSAYEQYF.

A remark on this clone: This CDR3 is also generated by other DNA sequences in the sample. The J gene is TRBJ2-7, the V gene TRBV4-1; TRBD2 aligns across 10 bases. The CDR3 covers 12 residues. Germline trimming cut 8 bases from V and 4 bases from J; bases unmatched to any gene: 2. Germline V lookup: CDR1 MGHRA, CDR2 YSYEKL. For the CDR3, the DNA is TGCGCCAGCTCTAGCGGGGGTTACGAGCAGTACTTC. Translating it yields CASSSGGYEQYF.

This clone came up once. The V call is TRBV9, the J call TRBJ1-2, with D unresolved. V shed 4 bases and J shed 8 bases, with 21 bases lying between them. From germline, CDR1 is SGDLS and CDR2 YYNGEE. CDR3 length equals 15 residues. In nucleotides, the CDR3 is TGTGCCAGCAGCCCCCAGAGGGTCTTTGCCTCCGGCTACACCTTC. As protein: CASSPQRVFASGYTF.